Here is one T cell receptor beta chain with its context. The data originate from a study of blood T cell repertoires in COVID-19. Data came from immunoSEQ multiplex PCR; TCRdb stores just in-frame clones and leaves some out. Of a few hundred thousand clones in the sample, 89% are singletons; the top ten hold 3.5% to 5%. The V gene lost 3 bases and the J gene lost 4 bases, with 3 bases spanning the gap. CDR1 is MDHEN and CDR2 is SYDVKM in the germline V gene. The CDR3 has 11 residues. The specimen sequenced was peripheral blood. The chain carries TRBV28 and TRBJ2-5; D is unresolved. The origin of this receptor is a woman aged 35 to 49 who had recovered from COVID-19. The DNA of the CDR3 is TGTGCCAGCAGTTTCGGAGAGACCCAGTACTTC. Its translation is CASSFGETQYF. Variable domain in full (rest from reference TRBV28 and TRBJ2-5): DVKVTQSSRYLVKRTGEKVFLECVQDMDHENMFWYRQDPGLGLRLIYFSYDVKMKEKGDIPEGYSVSREKKERFSLILESASTNQTSMYLCASSFGETQYFGPGTRLLVL.